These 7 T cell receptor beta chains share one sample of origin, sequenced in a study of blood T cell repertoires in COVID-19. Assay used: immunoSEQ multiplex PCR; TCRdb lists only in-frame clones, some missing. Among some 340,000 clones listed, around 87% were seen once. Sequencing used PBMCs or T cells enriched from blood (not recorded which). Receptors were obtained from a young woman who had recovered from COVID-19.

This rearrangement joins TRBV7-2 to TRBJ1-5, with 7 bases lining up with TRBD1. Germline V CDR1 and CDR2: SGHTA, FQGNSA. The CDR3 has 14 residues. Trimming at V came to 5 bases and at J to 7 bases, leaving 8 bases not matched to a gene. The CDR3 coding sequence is TGTGCCAGCAGCCAAGACAGGGCAGGGCAGCCCCAGCATTTT. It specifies CASSQDRAGQPQHF.

DNA of the CDR3: TGTGCCTGGAGCGCAGGGGCTGGAAACACCATATATTTT. Amino acid sequence: CAWSAGAGNTIYF. The chain employs TRBV30 and TRBJ1-3, with a possible D match to TRBD1 (6 bases). The CDR3 is made up of 13 amino acids. Germline V lookup: CDR1 GTSNPN, CDR2 SVGIG (reference sequence). Trimming shortened V by 3 bases and J by 2 bases, and 8 bases separated the two germline ends.

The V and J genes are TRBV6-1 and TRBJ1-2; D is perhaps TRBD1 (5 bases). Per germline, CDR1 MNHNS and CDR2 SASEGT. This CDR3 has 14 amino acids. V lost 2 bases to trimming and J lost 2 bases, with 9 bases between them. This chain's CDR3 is CASSERRQNYGYTF. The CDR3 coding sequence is TGTGCCAGCAGTGAACGGAGACAGAACTATGGCTACACCTTC.

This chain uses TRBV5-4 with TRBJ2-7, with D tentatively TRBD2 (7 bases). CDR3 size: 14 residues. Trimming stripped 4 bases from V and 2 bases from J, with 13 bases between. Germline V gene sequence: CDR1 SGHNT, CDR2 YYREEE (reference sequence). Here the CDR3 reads CASSEKGGPYEQYF. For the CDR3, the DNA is TGTGCCAGCAGCGAGAAGGGGGGGCCCTACGAGCAGTACTTC.

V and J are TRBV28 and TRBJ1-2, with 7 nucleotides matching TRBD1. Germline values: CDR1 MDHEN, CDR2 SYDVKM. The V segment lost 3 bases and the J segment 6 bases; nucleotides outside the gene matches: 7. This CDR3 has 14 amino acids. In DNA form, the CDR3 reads TGTGCCAGCAGTTTGACAGGGAAACCGGATGGCTACACCTTC. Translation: CASSLTGKPDGYTF.

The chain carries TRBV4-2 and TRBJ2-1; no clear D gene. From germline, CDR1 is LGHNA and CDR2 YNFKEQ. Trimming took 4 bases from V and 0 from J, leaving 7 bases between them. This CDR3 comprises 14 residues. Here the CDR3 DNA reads TGTGCCAGCAGCCCAAATCCCTCCTACAATGAGCAGTTCTTC. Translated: CASSPNPSYNEQFF.

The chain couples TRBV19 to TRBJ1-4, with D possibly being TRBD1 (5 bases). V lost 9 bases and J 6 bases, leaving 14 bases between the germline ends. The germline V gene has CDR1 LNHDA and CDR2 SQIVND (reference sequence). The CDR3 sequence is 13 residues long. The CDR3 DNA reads TGTGCCAGCCGGGGGGGAGAGTATGAAAAACTGTTTTTT. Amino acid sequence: CASRGGEYEKLFF.